One sample yielded the 10 T cell receptor beta chains listed below, sequenced in a study of identical twins. MiXCR was run by TCRdb on the 5' RACE reads, yielding one entry per CDR3 protein. Among more than 350,000 distinct CDR3 sequences, roughly 9% were seen once, and the ten largest hold more than 8%. Material for sequencing was naive T cells sorted from blood. These receptors came from a woman between 50 and 59 years old in good health.

This clonotype occurred a few times. The chain links TRBV27 to TRBJ1-1; D is uncertain. CDR1 and CDR2 (germline): MNHEY, SMNVEV (reference sequence). V lost 1 base and J lost 6, with 15 bases in between. This CDR3 region has 15 residues. DNA for the CDR3: TGTGCCAGCAGTTTATACCTGGGAGGATACTCTGAAGCTTTCTTT. It translates to CASSLYLGGYSEAFF.

This clonotype was observed a handful of times. This chain connects TRBV5-1 to TRBJ1-1; a possible D gene is TRBD1 (6 bases). From germline, CDR1 is SGHRS and CDR2 YFSETQ. V was trimmed by 3 bases and J by 0 bases, leaving 15 bases between them. There are 16 residues in the CDR3. CDR3 amino acids: CASSSAPGTLNTEAFF. In DNA form, the CDR3 reads TGCGCCAGCAGCTCTGCACCGGGGACACTGAACACTGAAGCTTTCTTT.

This clonotype occurred a few times. The chain carries TRBV7-9 and TRBJ2-3, with D possibly matching TRBD1 (6 bases). The CDR3 consists of 12 residues. The germline V gene encodes CDR1 SEHNR and CDR2 FQNEAQ (reference sequence). Between the trimmed V and J ends, which lost 4 bases and 9 bases, there was a span of 11 bases. The CDR3 DNA reads TGTGCCAGCAGCTCTGGGGGCGCGACGCAGTATTTT. Translating it yields CASSSGGATQYF.

This clonotype appeared a few times. The V call is TRBV4-1, the J call TRBJ2-1, with 8 bases matching TRBD2. The CDR3 extends over 15 amino acids. The V segment lost 2 bases and the J segment 9 bases; nucleotides outside the gene matches: 9. Germline CDR1 and CDR2: MGHRA and YSYEKL. The CDR3 loop reads CASSQPGLGVSEQFF. Written as DNA, the CDR3 is TGCGCCAGCAGCCAACCGGGACTAGGAGTAAGTGAGCAGTTCTTC.

This clonotype came up a few times. V and J are TRBV15 and TRBJ2-3, with TRBD2 as a possible D gene (6 bases). Between the trimmed V and J ends, which lost 1 base and 5 bases, there was a span of 13 bases. The CDR3 extends over 15 amino acids. CDR1 and CDR2 from the germline V gene are LNHNV and YYDKDF (reference sequence). CDR3 DNA: TGTGCCACCAGCAGAGTGGAGGGAGTGGGAGATACGCAGTATTTT. It codes for CATSRVEGVGDTQYF.

This clonotype was recorded at least ten times. The rearrangement links TRBV12-3 or TRBV12-4 to TRBJ2-2, with D maybe TRBD2 (6 bases). This CDR3 comprises 16 residues. The V end lost 3 bases, the J end lost 6 bases, and 17 bases lay between the germline ends. The CDR3 sequence is CASSFSGLSVAGELFF. The CDR3 nucleotides are TGTGCCAGCAGTTTTTCGGGACTCTCCGTCGCCGGGGAGCTGTTTTTT.

This clonotype was picked up many times. The chain has TRBV7-8 and TRBJ2-3, with 7 bases aligning to TRBD2. Germline V gene lookup returns CDR1 SGHVS and CDR2 FQNEAQ. The J segment lost 0 bases and the V segment lost 6 bases, leaving 6 bases of the junction unmatched. CDR3 length: 15 amino acids. CDR3 amino acids: CASSLNSGSTDTQYF. The DNA for the CDR3 is TGTGCCAGCAGTCTCAATAGCGGGAGCACAGATACGCAGTATTTT.

The rearrangement links TRBV7-9 to TRBJ2-2; no definite D call. CDR3 size: 15 residues. Looked up from germline, CDR1 is SEHNR and CDR2 is FQNEAQ (reference sequence). Deletions cut 10 bases from V and 3 bases from J, with 18 bases between. The DNA of the CDR3 is TGTGCCACCAAGTCGGGCGAGGCGGACACCGGGGAGCTGTTTTTT. As protein: CATKSGEADTGELFF.

The rearrangement joins TRBV27 to TRBJ2-1, with 10 bases matching TRBD2. Trimming took 2 bases from V and 3 from J; bases not matched to a gene: 16. The CDR3 sequence is 20 residues long. Germline V gene lookup returns CDR1 MNHEY and CDR2 SMNVEV (reference sequence). This CDR3 is CASSLGEASLAGVFYNEQFF. CDR3 sequence (DNA): TGTGCCAGCAGTTTAGGGGAGGCAAGTCTAGCGGGAGTTTTCTACAATGAGCAGTTCTTC.

The rearrangement links TRBV6-5 to TRBJ1-4, with D unclear. CDR1 MNHEY and CDR2 SVGAGI come from the germline V gene. Trimming left V 6 bases short and J 8 bases short, with 13 bases between. The CDR3 is 13 residues long. The CDR3 is CASSRIPWEKLFF. The CDR3 DNA follows: TGTGCCAGCAGCCGGATCCCCTGGGAAAAACTGTTTTTT.